This T cell receptor beta chain was recovered during a study of T cell changes during pregnancy in multiple sclerosis. The repertoire was sequenced with immunoSEQ multiplex PCR; TCRdb's copy has only in-frame clones and lacks some. The sample lists some 80,000 clones, approximately 94% occurring once. The specimen comprised peripheral blood, sampled in the third trimester of pregnancy. The origin of this receptor is a female donor with multiple sclerosis, enrolled in a pregnancy study.

This CDR3 reads CASSEAGVGYGYTF. The CDR3 DNA sequence: TGTGCCAGCAGTGAAGCAGGGGTCGGCTATGGCTACACCTTC. The chain joins TRBV2 to TRBJ1-2; a possible D gene is TRBD1 (5 bases). CDR3 length: 14 residues. Between the trimmed V and J ends, which lost 0 bases and 4 bases, there was a span of 9 bases. Germline CDR1 and CDR2: SNHLY and FYNNEI.